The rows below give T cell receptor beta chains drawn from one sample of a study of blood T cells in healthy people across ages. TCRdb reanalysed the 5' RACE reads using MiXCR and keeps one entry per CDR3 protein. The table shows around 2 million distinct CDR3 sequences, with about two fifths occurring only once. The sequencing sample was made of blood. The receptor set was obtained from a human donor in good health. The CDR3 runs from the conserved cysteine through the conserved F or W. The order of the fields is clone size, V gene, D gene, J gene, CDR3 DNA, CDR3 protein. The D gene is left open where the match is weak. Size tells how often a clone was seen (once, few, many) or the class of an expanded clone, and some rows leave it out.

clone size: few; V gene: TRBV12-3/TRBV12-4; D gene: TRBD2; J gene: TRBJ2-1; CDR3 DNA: TGTGCCAGCAGTTTAGTCCTAGCGGGAGAAAGCAACAATGAGCAGTTCTTC; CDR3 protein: CASSLVLAGESNNEQFF
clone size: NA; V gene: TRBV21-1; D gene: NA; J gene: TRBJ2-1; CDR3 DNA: TGTGCCAGCACCAAGAGGGTTCCCCCTTACAATGAGCAGATCTTC; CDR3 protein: CASTKRVPPYNEQIF
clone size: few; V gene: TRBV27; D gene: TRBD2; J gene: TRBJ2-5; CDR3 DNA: TGTGCCAGCGGACTAGCGATATGGGAGACCCAGTACTTC; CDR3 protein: CASGLAIWETQYF
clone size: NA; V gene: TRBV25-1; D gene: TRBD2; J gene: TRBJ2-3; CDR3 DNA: TGTACCAGCAGTGAATATGGAGCGGGGCGCACAGATACGCAGTATTTT; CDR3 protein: CTSSEYGAGRTDTQYF
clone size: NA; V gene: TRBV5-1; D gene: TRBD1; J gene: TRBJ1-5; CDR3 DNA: TGCGCCAGCAGCGCCGGACAGGGTGGCAATCAGCCCCAGCATTTT; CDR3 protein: CASSAGQGGNQPQHF
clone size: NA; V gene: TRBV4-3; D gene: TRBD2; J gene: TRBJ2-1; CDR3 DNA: TGCGCCAGCAGCCAAGATCAGACTAGCGGGAGAGAGCAGTTCTTC; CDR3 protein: CASSQDQTSGREQFF
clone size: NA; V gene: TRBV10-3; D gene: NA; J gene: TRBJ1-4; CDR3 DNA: TGTGCCATCAGTGAGTGGGGGCGTGATGAAAAACTGTTTTTT; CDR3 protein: CAISEWGRDEKLFF
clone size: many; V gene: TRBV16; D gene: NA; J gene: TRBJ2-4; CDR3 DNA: TGTGCCAGCAGCCAAGGGGGTGAGGGAAACATTCAGTACTTC; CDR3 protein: CASSQGGEGNIQYF
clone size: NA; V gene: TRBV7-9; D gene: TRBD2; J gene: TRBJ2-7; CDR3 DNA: TGTGTCAGCAGCTTAGGATCGGGGGGGTCGGACGAGCAGTACTTC; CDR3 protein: CVSSLGSGGSDEQYF
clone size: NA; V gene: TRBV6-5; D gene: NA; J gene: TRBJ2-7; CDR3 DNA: TGTGCCAGCAGTAGCCGGGACAAAGCGAGGGAGCAGTACTTC; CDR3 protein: CASSSRDKAREQYF
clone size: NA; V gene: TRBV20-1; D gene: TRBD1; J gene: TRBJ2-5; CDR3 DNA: TGCAGTGCCCCTAGACAGGGTGGTGTGTGGGAGACCCAGTACTTC; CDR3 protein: CSAPRQGGVWETQYF
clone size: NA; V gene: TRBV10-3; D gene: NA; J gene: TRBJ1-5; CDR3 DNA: TGTGCCACCGGAGGGGGGCAGCCCCAGCATTTT; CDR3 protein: CATGGGQPQHF
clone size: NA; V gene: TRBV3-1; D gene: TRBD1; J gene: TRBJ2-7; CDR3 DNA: TGTGCCAGCAGCCAAGATGGGGACAGGGAGTACTTC; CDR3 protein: CASSQDGDREYF
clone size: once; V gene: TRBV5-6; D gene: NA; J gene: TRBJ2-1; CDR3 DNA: TGTGCCAGCACACCAAGGGTTCTGAGGAATGAGCAGTTCTTC; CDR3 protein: CASTPRVLRNEQFF
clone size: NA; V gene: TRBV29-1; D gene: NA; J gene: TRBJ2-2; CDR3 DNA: TGCAGCGTTTTCTCCGGGGAGCTGTTTTTT; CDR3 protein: CSVFSGELFF
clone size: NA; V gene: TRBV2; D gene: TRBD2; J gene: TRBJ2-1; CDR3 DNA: TGTGCCAGCGGCGGACTAGCTGGTGAGCAGTTCTTC; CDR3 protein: CASGGLAGEQFF
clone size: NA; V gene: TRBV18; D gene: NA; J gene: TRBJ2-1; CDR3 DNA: TGTGCCAGCTCACCTAATCCCCCCTCCAATGAGCAGTTCTTC; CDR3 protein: CASSPNPPSNEQFF
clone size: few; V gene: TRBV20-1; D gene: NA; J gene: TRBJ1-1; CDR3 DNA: TGCAGTGCTATAGGATCGGGTAAATATTATGAAGCTTTCTTT; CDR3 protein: CSAIGSGKYYEAFF
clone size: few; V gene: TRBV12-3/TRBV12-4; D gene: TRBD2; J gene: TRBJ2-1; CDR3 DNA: TGTGCCAGCAGTCGTCCTAGCGGGGGTAGGAGTGAGCAGTTCTTC; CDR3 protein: CASSRPSGGRSEQFF
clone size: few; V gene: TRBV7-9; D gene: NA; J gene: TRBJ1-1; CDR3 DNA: TGTGCCAGCAGCTTAGCCGCCGGCGGGTACACTGAAGCTTTCTTT; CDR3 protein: CASSLAAGGYTEAFF
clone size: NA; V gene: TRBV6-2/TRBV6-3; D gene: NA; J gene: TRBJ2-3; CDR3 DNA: TGTGCCAGCAGTCCCGACTTGGGGACGCAGTATTTT; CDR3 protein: CASSPDLGTQYF
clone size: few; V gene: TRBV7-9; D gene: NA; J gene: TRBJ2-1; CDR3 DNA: TGTGCCAGCAGCTTAGACTTATTCAATGAGCAGTTCTTC; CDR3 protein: CASSLDLFNEQFF
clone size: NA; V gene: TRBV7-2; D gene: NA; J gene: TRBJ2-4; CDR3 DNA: TGTGCCAGCAGCTTCCCAGGGGAAAACATTCAGTACTTC; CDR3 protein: CASSFPGENIQYF
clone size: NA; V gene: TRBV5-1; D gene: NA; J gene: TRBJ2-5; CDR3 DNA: TGCGCCAGCAGCTTGTGGGGTGTGCAACGGACCCAGTACTTC; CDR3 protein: CASSLWGVQRTQYF
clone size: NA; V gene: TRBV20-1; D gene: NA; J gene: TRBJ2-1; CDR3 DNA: TGCAGTGCTAGAGATTCGAGACATCCTTACAATGAGCAGTTCTTC; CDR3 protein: CSARDSRHPYNEQFF
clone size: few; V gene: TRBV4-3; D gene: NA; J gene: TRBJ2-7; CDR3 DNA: TGCGCCAGCAGCCAAGAGGGGGTAGGCGAGCAGTACTTC; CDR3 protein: CASSQEGVGEQYF
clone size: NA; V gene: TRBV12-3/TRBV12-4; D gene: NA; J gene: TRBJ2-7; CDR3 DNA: TGTGCCAGCAGTTTCTTCGGGGGGCTTAACGAGCAGTACTTC; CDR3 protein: CASSFFGGLNEQYF
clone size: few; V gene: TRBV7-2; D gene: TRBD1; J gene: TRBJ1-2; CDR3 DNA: TGTGCCAGCAGCTTTTTGGGGGCAGGGGGCGGCTACACCTTC; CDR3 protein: CASSFLGAGGGYTF
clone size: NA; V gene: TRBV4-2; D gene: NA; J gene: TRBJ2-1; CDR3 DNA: TGTGCCAGCAGCCGTCCGGAGAGCTCCTACAATGAGCAGTTCTTC; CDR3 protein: CASSRPESSYNEQFF
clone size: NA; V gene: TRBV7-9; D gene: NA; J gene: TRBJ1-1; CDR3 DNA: TGTGCCAGCAGCGTTGAGGCCAACACTGAAGCTTTCTTT; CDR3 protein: CASSVEANTEAFF
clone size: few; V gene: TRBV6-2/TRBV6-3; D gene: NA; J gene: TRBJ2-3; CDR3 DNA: TGTGCCAGCAGTCCACCGGGACGGGCACCCACAGATACGCAGTATTTT; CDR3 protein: CASSPPGRAPTDTQYF
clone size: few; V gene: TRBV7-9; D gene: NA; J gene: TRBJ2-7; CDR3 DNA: TGTGCCAGCAGCCCAACCCAGTACGAGCAGTACTTC; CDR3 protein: CASSPTQYEQYF
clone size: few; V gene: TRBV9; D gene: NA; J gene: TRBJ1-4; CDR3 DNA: TGTGCCAGCAGCGGGAGTCCGTCAACTAATGAAAAACTGTTTTTT; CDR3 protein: CASSGSPSTNEKLFF
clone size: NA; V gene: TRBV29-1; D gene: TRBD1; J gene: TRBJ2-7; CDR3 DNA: TGCAGCGTCCGGGACAGGGTCACTTACGAGCAGTACTTC; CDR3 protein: CSVRDRVTYEQYF
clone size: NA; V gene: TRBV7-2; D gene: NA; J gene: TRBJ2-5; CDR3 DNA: TGTGCCAGCGGACAGAGAAACCAAGAGACCCAGTACTTC; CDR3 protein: CASGQRNQETQYF
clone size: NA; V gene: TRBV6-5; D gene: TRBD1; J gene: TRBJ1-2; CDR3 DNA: TGTGCCAGCAGTTACGGAGGACAGGGACGAGGCTACACCTTC; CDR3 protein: CASSYGGQGRGYTF
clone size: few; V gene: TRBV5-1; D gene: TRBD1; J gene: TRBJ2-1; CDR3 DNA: TGCGCCAACAGCTTGCTAGGACAGGCGAGGAATGAGCAGTTCTTC; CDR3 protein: CANSLLGQARNEQFF
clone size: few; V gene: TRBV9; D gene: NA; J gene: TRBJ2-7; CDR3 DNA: TGTGCCAGCAGCCCTCAGGGCGTCGAGCAGTACTTC; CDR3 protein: CASSPQGVEQYF
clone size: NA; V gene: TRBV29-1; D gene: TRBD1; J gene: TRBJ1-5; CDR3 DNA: TGCAGCGTAGGGGGGACAGGGATAAATCAGCCCCAGCATTTT; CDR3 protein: CSVGGTGINQPQHF
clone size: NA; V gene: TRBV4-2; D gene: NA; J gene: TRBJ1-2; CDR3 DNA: TGTGCCAGCAGCCAAGAGGCAGGGTTATACTATGGCTACACCTTC; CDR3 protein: CASSQEAGLYYGYTF
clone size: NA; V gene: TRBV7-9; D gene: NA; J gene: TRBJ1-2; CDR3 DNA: TGTGCCAGCAGCGGGGAACAGGGAGACTATGGCTACACCTTC; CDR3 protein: CASSGEQGDYGYTF
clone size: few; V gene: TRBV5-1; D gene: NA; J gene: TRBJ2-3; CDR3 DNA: TGCGCCAGCAGCGCACTAGGAGATACGCGGTATTTT; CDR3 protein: CASSALGDTRYF
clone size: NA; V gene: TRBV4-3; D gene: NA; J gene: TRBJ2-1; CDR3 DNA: TGCGCCAGCAGCCAAGGGTGGGGCGGAGTATACAATGAGCAGTTCTTC; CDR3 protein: CASSQGWGGVYNEQFF
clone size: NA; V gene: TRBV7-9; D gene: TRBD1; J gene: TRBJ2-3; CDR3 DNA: TGTGCCAGCAGTCAACAGGGGGCAAAGGCGGATACGCAGTATTTT; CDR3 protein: CASSQQGAKADTQYF
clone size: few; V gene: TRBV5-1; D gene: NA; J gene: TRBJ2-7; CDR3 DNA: TGCGCCAGCAGCTTGGCCTCTCGGGACGAGCAGTACTTC; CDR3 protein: CASSLASRDEQYF
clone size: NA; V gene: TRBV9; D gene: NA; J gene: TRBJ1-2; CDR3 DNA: TGTGTCAGCAGCCTGGTGGCAGGGAGAGGTGGCTACACCTTC; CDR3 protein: CVSSLVAGRGGYTF
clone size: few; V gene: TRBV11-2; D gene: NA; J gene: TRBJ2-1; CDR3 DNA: TGTGCCAGCAGCTTAAACGCAGGGTTGTTCAATGAGCAGTTCTTC; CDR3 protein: CASSLNAGLFNEQFF
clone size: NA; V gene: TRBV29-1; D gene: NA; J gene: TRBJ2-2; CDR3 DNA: TGCAGCGTTAGTGACACCGGGGAGCTGTTTTTT; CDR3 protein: CSVSDTGELFF